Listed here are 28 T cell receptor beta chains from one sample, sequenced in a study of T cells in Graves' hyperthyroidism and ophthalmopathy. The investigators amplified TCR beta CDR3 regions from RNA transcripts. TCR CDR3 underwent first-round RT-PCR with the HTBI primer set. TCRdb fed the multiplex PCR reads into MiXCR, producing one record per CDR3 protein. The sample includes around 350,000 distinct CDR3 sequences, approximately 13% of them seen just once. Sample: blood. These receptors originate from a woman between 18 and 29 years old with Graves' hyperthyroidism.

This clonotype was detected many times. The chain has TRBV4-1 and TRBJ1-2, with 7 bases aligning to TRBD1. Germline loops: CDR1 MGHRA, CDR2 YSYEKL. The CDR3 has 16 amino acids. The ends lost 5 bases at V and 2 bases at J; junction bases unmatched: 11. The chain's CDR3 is CASSFDSRGTNYGYTF. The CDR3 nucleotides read TGCGCCAGCAGCTTCGACTCCAGGGGGACCAACTATGGCTACACCTTC.

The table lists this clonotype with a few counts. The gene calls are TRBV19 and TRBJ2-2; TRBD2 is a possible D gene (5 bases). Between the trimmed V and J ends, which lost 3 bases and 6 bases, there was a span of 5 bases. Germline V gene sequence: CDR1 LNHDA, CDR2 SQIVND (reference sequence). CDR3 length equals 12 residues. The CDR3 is CASSMEAGELFF. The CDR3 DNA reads TGTGCCAGTAGTATGGAGGCCGGGGAGCTGTTTTTT.

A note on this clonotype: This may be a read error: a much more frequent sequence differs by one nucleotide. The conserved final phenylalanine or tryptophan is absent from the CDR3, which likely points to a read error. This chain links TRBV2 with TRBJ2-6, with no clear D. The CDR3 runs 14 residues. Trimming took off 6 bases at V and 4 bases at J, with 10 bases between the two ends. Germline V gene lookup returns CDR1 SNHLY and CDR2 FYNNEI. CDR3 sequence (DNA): TGTGCCAGCAGCTTTTCCGCCGGGGCCAACGTCCTGACTTGC. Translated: CASSFSAGANVLTC.

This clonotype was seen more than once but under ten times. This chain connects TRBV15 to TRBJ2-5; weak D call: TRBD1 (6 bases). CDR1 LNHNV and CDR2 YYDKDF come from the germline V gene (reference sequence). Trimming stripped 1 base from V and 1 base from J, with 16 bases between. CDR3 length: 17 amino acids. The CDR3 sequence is CATSRGVGQPLQETQYF. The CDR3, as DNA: TGTGCCACCAGCAGAGGGGTTGGACAGCCACTCCAAGAGACCCAGTACTTC.

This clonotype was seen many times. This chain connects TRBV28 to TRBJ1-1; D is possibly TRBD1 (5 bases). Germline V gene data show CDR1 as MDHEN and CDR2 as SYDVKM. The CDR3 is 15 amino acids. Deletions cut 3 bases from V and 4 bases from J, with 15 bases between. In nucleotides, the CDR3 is TGTGCCAGCAGTTTCGGGGGGAAGGGAGGCACTGAAGCTTTCTTT. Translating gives CASSFGGKGGTEAFF.

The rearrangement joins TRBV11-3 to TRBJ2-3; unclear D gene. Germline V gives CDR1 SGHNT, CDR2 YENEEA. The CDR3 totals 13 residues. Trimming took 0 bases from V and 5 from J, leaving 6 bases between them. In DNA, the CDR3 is TGTGCCAGCAGCTTAGACGGAATAGATACGCAGTATTTT. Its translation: CASSLDGIDTQYF.

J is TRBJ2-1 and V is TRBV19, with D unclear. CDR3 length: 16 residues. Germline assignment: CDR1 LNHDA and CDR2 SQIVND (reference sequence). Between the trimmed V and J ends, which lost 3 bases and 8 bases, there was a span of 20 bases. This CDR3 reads CASSINPPYAADEQFF. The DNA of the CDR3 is TGTGCCAGTAGTATTAACCCCCCTTACGCGGCCGATGAGCAGTTCTTC.

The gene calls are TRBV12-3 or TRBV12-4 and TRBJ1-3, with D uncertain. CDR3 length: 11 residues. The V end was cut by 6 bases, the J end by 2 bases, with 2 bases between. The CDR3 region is CASRAGNTIYF. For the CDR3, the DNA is TGTGCCAGCAGAGCTGGAAACACCATATATTTT.

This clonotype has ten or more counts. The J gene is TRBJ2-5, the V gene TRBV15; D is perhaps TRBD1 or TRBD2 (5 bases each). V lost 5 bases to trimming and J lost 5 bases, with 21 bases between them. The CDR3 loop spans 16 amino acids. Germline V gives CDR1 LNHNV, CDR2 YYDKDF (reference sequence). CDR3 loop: CATSGGRGLAAETQYF. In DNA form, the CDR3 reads TGTGCCACCAGCGGGGGTAGGGGCTTGGCCGCGGAGACCCAGTACTTC.

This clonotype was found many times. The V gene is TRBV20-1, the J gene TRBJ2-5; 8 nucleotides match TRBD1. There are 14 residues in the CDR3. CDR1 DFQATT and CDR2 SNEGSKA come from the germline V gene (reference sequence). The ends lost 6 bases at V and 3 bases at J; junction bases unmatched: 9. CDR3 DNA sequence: TGCAGTGCCGAAGGCAGGGGGCGTAAAGAGACCCAGTACTTC. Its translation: CSAEGRGRKETQYF.

The CDR3 nucleotides read TGTGCTAGTGGTCTCTTGACAGGCTACGAGCAGTACTTC. This encodes CASGLLTGYEQYF. The chain links TRBV12-5 to TRBJ2-7; TRBD1 might be the D (6 bases). Trimming left V 5 bases short and J 3 bases short, with 11 bases between. The CDR3 length is 13 residues. Germline values: CDR1 LGHNT, CDR2 FRNRAP.

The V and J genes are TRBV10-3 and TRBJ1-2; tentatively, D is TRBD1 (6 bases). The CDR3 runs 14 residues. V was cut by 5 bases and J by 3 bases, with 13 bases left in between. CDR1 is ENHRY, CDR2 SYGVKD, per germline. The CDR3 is CAISFGGGDYGYTF. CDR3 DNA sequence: TGTGCCATCAGTTTCGGAGGGGGAGACTATGGCTACACCTTC.

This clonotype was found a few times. The CDR3 loop reads CASSLGDRGDTQYF. CDR3 in DNA: TGTGCCAGCAGCTTAGGGGACAGGGGAGATACGCAGTATTTT. The chain uses TRBV11-3 and TRBJ2-3, with TRBD1 matching over 10 bases. J was trimmed by 5 bases and V by 1 base; bases with no gene match: 0. The CDR3 runs 14 residues. Germline V gene lookup returns CDR1 SGHNT and CDR2 YENEEA.

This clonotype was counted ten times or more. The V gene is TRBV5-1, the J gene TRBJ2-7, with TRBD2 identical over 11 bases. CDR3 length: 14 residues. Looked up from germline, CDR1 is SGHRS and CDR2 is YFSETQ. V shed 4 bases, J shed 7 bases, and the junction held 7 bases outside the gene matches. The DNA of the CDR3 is TGCGCCAGCAGCGTGACTAGCGGGATGAGGGAGCAGTACTTC. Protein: CASSVTSGMREQYF.

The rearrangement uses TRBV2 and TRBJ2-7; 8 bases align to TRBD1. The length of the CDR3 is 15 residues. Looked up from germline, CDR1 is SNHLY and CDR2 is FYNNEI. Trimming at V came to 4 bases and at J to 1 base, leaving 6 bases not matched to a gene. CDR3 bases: TGTGCCAGCAGTGGCCGGGACAGGAATTCCTACGAGCAGTACTTC. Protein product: CASSGRDRNSYEQYF.

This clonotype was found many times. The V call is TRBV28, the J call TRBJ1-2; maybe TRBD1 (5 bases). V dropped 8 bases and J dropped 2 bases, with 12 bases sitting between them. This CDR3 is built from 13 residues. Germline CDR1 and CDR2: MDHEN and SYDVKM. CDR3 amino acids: CASSDSANYGYTF. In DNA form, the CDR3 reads TGTGCCAGCTCCGACAGTGCAAACTATGGCTACACCTTC.

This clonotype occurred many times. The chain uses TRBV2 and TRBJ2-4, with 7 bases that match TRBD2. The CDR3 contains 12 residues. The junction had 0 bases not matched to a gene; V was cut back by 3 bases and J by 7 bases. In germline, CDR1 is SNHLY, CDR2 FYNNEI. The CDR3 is CASSEGGNIQYF. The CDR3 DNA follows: TGTGCCAGCAGTGAGGGGGGGAACATTCAGTACTTC.

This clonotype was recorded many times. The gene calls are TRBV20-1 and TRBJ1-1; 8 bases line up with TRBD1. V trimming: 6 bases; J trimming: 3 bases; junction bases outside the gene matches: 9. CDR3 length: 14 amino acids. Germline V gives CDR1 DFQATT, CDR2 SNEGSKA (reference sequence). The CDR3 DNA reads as TGCAGTGCACTTATACCGGGACAGGACACTGAAGCTTTCTTT. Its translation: CSALIPGQDTEAFF.

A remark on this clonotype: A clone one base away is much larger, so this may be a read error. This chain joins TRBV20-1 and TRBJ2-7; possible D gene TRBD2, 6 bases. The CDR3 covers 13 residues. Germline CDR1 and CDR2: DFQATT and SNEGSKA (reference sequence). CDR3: CSASAGRNYGQYF. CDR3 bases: TGCAGTGCTAGTGCAGGGAGGAACTACGGGCAGTACTTC.

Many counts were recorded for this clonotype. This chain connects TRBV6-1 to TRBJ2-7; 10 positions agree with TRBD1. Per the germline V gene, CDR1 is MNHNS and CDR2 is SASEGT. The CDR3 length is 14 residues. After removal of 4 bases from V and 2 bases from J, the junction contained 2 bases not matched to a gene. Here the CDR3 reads CASSAGTGAYEQYF. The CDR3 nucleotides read TGTGCCAGCAGTGCCGGGACAGGGGCCTACGAGCAGTACTTC.

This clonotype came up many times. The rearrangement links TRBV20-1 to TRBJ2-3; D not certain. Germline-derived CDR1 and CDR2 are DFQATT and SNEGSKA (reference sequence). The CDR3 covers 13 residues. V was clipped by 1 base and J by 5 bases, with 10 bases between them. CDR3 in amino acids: CSARVAGGDTQYF. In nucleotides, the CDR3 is TGCAGTGCTAGAGTAGCAGGCGGAGATACGCAGTATTTT.

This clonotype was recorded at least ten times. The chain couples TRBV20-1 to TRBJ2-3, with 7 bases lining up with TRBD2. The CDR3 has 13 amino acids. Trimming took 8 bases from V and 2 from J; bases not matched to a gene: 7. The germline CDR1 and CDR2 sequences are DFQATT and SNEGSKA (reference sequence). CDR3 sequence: CSIGLAATDTQYF. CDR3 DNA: TGCAGTATCGGGCTAGCGGCCACAGATACGCAGTATTTT.

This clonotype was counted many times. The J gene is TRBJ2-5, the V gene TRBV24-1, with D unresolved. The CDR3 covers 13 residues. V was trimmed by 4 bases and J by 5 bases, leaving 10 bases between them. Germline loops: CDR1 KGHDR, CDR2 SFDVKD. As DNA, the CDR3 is TGTGCCACCAGTGACACACCCCGGGAGACCCAGTACTTC. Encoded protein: CATSDTPRETQYF.

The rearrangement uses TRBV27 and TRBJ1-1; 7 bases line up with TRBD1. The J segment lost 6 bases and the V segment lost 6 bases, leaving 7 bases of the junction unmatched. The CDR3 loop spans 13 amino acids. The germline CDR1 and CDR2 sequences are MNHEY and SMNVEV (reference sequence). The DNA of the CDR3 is TGTGCCAGCAGGCCTTCCCAGGGGGCTGAAGCTTTCTTT. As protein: CASRPSQGAEAFF.

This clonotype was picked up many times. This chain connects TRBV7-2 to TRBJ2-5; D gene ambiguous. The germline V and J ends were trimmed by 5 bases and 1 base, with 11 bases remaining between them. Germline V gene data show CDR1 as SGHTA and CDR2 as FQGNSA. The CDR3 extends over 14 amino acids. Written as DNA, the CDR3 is TGTGCCAGCAGCAAGGACCTCCTCCAAGAGACCCAGTACTTC. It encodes CASSKDLLQETQYF. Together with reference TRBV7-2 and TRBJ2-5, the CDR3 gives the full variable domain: GAGVSQSPSNKVTEKGKDVELRCDPISGHTALYWYRQSLGQGLEFLIYFQGNSAPDKSGLPSDRFSAERTGGSVSTLTIQRTQQEDSAVYLCASSKDLLQETQYFGPGTRLLVL.

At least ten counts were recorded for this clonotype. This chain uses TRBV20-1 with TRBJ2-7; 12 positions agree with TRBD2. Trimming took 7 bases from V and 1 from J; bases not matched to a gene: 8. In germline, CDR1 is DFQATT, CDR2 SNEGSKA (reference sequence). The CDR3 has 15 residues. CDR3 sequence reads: CSVLRTSGISYEQYF. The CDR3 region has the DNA TGCAGTGTTCTGAGGACTAGCGGGATATCCTACGAGCAGTACTTC.

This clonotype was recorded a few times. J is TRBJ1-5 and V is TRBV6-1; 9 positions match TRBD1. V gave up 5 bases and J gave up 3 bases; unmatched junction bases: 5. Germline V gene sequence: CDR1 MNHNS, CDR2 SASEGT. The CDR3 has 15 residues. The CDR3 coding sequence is TGTGCCAGCAGTTTGGACAGGGGCGCCAATCAGCCCCAGCATTTT. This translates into CASSLDRGANQPQHF.

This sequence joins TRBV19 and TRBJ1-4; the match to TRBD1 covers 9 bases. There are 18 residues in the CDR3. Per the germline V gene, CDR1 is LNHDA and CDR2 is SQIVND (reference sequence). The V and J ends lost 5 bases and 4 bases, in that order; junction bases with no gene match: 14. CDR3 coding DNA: TGTGCCAGTAGTCCTCAGGGGAGGACAGGGGCGGATAATGAAAAACTGTTTTTT. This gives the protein CASSPQGRTGADNEKLFF. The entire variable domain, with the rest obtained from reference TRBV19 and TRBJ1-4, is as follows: DGGITQSPKYLFRKEGQNVTLSCEQNLNHDAMYWYRQDPGQGLRLIYYSQIVNDFQKGDIAEGYSVSREKKESFPLTVTSAQKNPTAFYLCASSPQGRTGADNEKLFFGSGTQLSVL.